A selection of T cell receptor beta chains follows, all from one sample in a study of T-cell reconstitution after alpha-beta-depleted transplantation in children. TCRdb itself ran the PCR reads through MiXCR, one entry per CDR3 protein. The data show a few hundred thousand distinct CDR3 sequences, roughly 13% seen once. The input for sequencing was PBMCs, mostly from graft donor cells, taken 360 days after TCRalphabeta/CD19-depleted stem cell transplant. The receptors were gathered from a male patient younger than 18 who had a stem cell transplant for acute myeloid leukemia, so the T cells may come from the graft donor. CDR3s include the opening cysteine and the closing phenylalanine or tryptophan. A D gene is named only where the DNA matches it firmly. Size is omitted from some rows. Given values are once, few, many or a class for expanded clones.

d_gene	v_gene	abundance	len	j_gene	CDR3nt	CDR3aa
.	TRBV7-3	.	16	TRBJ2-3	TGTGCCAGCAGCCTTAGGGGCCTATCTAGCACAGATACGCAGTATTTT	CASSLRGLSSTDTQYF
.	TRBV12-3/TRBV12-4	many	12	TRBJ1-3	TGTGCCAGCAGTTTGGTGGGAAACACCATATATTTT	CASSLVGNTIYF
TRBD2	TRBV20-1	few	13	TRBJ2-3	TGCAGTACCGGGACTAGCGGGAGAGATACGCAGTATTTT	CSTGTSGRDTQYF
TRBD2	TRBV20-1	many	13	TRBJ2-7	TGCAGTGCTAGAGTAGCGGGGAACTACGAGCAGTACTTC	CSARVAGNYEQYF
TRBD2	TRBV11-2	few	20	TRBJ2-1	TGTGCCAGCAGCTTAGTAGCCACTAGCGGGCGGTACGGGGTTTACAATGAGCAGTTCTTC	CASSLVATSGRYGVYNEQFF
.	TRBV30	many	12	TRBJ2-5	TGTGCCTGGAGTGTACAAGGAGAGACCCAGTACTTC	CAWSVQGETQYF
.	TRBV7-2	.	16	TRBJ1-1	TGTGCCAGCAGCGCCCGCAGGGCGACAATAAACACTGAAGCTTTCTTT	CASSARRATINTEAFF
.	TRBV20-1	few	15	TRBJ1-3	TGCAGTGCTAGCGACGGCGGCTACTCTGGAAACACCATATATTTT	CSASDGGYSGNTIYF
.	TRBV20-1	few	12	TRBJ2-7	TGCAGTGCTACGGAGGAGTTCTACGAGCAGTACTTC	CSATEEFYEQYF
TRBD2	TRBV10-3	.	18	TRBJ2-7	TGTGCCATCAGTGAGTCCGGACTAGCGGGAGGTTTCTCCTACGAGCAGTACTTC	CAISESGLAGGFSYEQYF
.	TRBV28	few	16	TRBJ2-7	TGTGCCAGCACCTCATCAGGACAGCTCCTTTACTACGAGCAGTACTTC	CASTSSGQLLYYEQYF
.	TRBV12-3/TRBV12-4	few	16	TRBJ2-5	TGTGCCAGCAGTTTTACGGGACGGGGGTACCAAGAGACCCAGTACTTC	CASSFTGRGYQETQYF
.	TRBV28	.	16	TRBJ2-6	TGTGCCAGCAGTTTAAGGGCGATCTCTGGGGCCAACGTCCTGACTTTC	CASSLRAISGANVLTF
.	TRBV18	many	13	TRBJ2-7	TGTGCCAGCTCACCAGGCGGGAAAAACGAGCAGTACTTC	CASSPGGKNEQYF
TRBD2	TRBV10-2	few	14	TRBJ2-7	TGCGCCAGCAGTGAGGGACTAGCGGGGTACGAGCAGTACTTC	CASSEGLAGYEQYF
TRBD1	TRBV6-4	few	13	TRBJ2-1	TGTGCCACCCACCGGGACAGGTACAATGAGCAGTTCTTC	CATHRDRYNEQFF